The sequence of this TCR beta chain was determined in a study of beta chain features in type 1 diabetes. Study-level findings and limits: People with Type 1 diabetes carried modestly yet significantly shorter TCRB CDR3s in all four CD4+ subsets. Highly expressing activated T cells could be over-counted with a cDNA template.

This clone was counted many times. Its antigen is unidentified. Other DNA sequences in this specimen translate into the identical CDR3. Purity of each sorted population was above 98%. Reverse transcribing all isolated RNA meant expressed TCRB transcripts were sequenced. The data were produced by immunoSEQ multiplex PCR, yet TCRdb's version contains in-frame clones alone and is incomplete. The sample has some 350,000 clones; 13% are singletons. The germline V gene encodes CDR1 MDHEN and CDR2 SYDVKM. The CDR3 runs to 11 residues. The V end lost 5 bases, the J end lost 2 bases, and 3 bases lay between the germline ends.

J is TRBJ2-5 and V is TRBV28; no clear D gene. The TCR was taken from a woman aged 18 to 35 with type 1 diabetes. The material sequenced was naive CD4+ T cells from blood. The DNA for the CDR3 is TGTGCCAGCAGTCTACAAGAGACCCAGTACTTC. It encodes CASSLQETQYF.